This TCR beta chain stems from a study of vaccination and CD4 T cells after COVID-19. Broader study findings: Investigators enrolled relatively few convalescent patients and included no early post-infection timepoints.

Cultured CD4+ T cell DNA was sequenced using the Oncomine TCR Beta short-read assay. Each CDR3 protein gets one entry after TCRdb re-called the PCR reads with MiXCR. The table lists around 18,000 distinct CDR3 sequences, 53% of them singletons. Sample treatment: roughly 10-day PBMC culture with coronavirus spike peptide pools or control peptides (ViraFEST assay). Two million PBMCs were grown per well alongside about 10 IU/ml IL-2 and 10 ug/ml peptide pools. This clonotype was seen more than once but under ten times. Its antigen remains unknown. The sequence was obtained from a human donor who had recovered from COVID-19. The material was CD4+ T cells from blood, cultured in vitro, obtained before SARS-CoV-2 vaccination.

CDR3 region: CATSDNSGSGTDTQYF. The CDR3 nucleotides read TGTGCCACCAGCGACAATAGCGGGAGTGGGACAGATACGCAGTATTTT. This chain connects TRBV15 to TRBJ2-3; 9 bases are shared with TRBD2. V lost 5 bases and J lost 3; bases outside the gene matches: 9. CDR1 and CDR2 from the germline V gene are LNHNV and YYDKDF (reference sequence). This CDR3 is built from 16 residues. The whole variable domain, filled in from reference TRBV15 and TRBJ2-3, reads DAMVIQNPRYQVTQFGKPVTLSCSQTLNHNVMYWYQQKSSQAPKLLFHYYDKDFNNEADTPDNFQSRRPNTSFCFLDIRSPGLGDTAMYLCATSDNSGSGTDTQYFGPGTRLTVL.